This is a list of T cell receptor beta chains from one sample in a study of monozygotic twins with inflammatory bowel disease. TCRdb derives one entry per CDR3 protein from the 5' RACE reads, leaving out DNA. Its listing shows hundreds of thousands of distinct CDR3 sequences. The specimen was blood. The receptors here all came from a human donor with ulcerative colitis or Crohn's disease, or a healthy co-twin of an affected twin (not recorded which). Each CDR3 is given with its conserved first and last residue. Each record gives: J gene, V gene, CDR3 protein.

TRBJ2-2 | TRBV15 | CATHEQGFTGELFF
TRBJ2-7 | TRBV20-1 | CSARDLVMRQDLGEQYF
TRBJ2-2 | TRBV6-2/TRBV6-3 | CASRRDRGFARLSTGELFF
TRBJ1-2 | TRBV7-8 | CATLSPYGYTF
TRBJ2-1 | TRBV6-2/TRBV6-3 | CASRGPGTGEYEQFF
TRBJ2-1 | TRBV7-2 | CASSSRPGKSSYNEQFF
TRBJ2-4 | TRBV18 | CASSPVLAGQLNIQYF
TRBJ2-7 | TRBV5-1 | CASSPQSTGTGEQYF
TRBJ2-7 | TRBV7-9 | CASSLKSVAGSYEQYF
TRBJ2-1 | TRBV10-3 | CAISLGEANEQFF
TRBJ2-7 | TRBV4-3 | CASSQDVGGTHYEQYF
TRBJ1-6 | TRBV9 | CASSPRSGTGVGTSYNSPLHF
TRBJ2-4 | TRBV11-2 | CASSSHRRGLVLKNIQYF
TRBJ2-7 | TRBV2 | CASSPQVGAGNYEQYF
TRBJ2-1 | TRBV20-1 | CSARDSLNEQFF
TRBJ2-3 | TRBV18 | CASSPGLAGSDTQYF
TRBJ1-1 | TRBV19 | CASSPRSPEAFF
TRBJ1-3 | TRBV27 | CASSLYRGAGNTLYF
TRBJ2-5 | TRBV5-1 | CASSLRVYRETQYF
TRBJ2-4 | TRBV4-2 | CASSQDYREGPMENIQYF
TRBJ2-4 | TRBV5-5 | CASSLDLWENIQYF
TRBJ2-1 | TRBV5-1 | CASFWGAGPNNEQFF
TRBJ1-6 | TRBV9 | CASNGDRGLSNSPLHF
TRBJ1-6 | TRBV28 | CACNPIDRDNSPLHF
TRBJ2-5 | TRBV20-1 | CSAGTGRVETQYF
TRBJ1-3 | TRBV5-1 | CASSVQGKSSSGNTIYF
TRBJ1-6 | TRBV5-1 | CASNRTPGASPLHF
TRBJ1-5 | TRBV7-2 | CASSLGTVGDQPQHF
TRBJ2-2 | TRBV5-1 | CASSLVWATGELFF
TRBJ2-3 | TRBV7-2 | CASSLVGGSDTQYF
TRBJ2-1 | TRBV29-1 | CSVRSARTGGNEQFF
TRBJ2-1 | TRBV18 | CASSQQEEQFF
TRBJ1-1 | TRBV7-2 | CASSSGTQEAFF
TRBJ1-2 | TRBV18 | CASSPRLQGGSNYGYTF
TRBJ2-7 | TRBV3-1 | CASSPGPRTYEQYF
TRBJ2-7 | TRBV28 | CASSPRGEASGRVKQYF
TRBJ1-3 | TRBV23-1 | CASSQSRRGNTIYF
TRBJ2-3 | TRBV6-2/TRBV6-3 | CASSQIGSNRGASTDTQYF
TRBJ2-1 | TRBV5-1 | CASSLGTAYNEQFF
TRBJ2-1 | TRBV7-2 | CASSFSPGTPNEQFF
TRBJ2-1 | TRBV19 | CASSIPGASSYNEQFF
TRBJ2-5 | TRBV6-1 | CASATPSGLQETQYF
TRBJ2-3 | TRBV12-3/TRBV12-4 | CASSSGGRAGDTQYF
TRBJ2-1 | TRBV10-3 | CAISHVNRGNEQFF
TRBJ2-3 | TRBV5-1 | CASSFGQGKRTDTQYF
TRBJ2-1 | TRBV6-1 | CASKSGWLGYNEQFF
TRBJ2-6 | TRBV3-1 | CASLSGANVLTF
TRBJ2-1 | TRBV24-1 | CATSDFINEQFF
TRBJ1-1 | TRBV5-1 | CASSPGGSGTEAFF
TRBJ2-2 | TRBV7-2 | CASSLTGQGVGELFF
TRBJ2-5 | TRBV7-9 | CASSYREGGYQETQYF
TRBJ2-1 | TRBV12-3/TRBV12-4 | CASRPKGGGEQFF
TRBJ1-5 | TRBV20-1 | CSAREASSNQPQHF
TRBJ1-4 | TRBV15 | CATSRDRPGNNEKLFF
TRBJ2-6 | TRBV29-1 | CSVEGLSADSGANVLTF
TRBJ2-3 | TRBV12-3/TRBV12-4 | CASSLIRRDTQYF
TRBJ2-7 | TRBV5-1 | CASTHQGGSNEQYF
TRBJ2-1 | TRBV5-1 | CASSLEGTSMANEQFF
TRBJ2-7 | TRBV20-1 | CSARDTTSESYYEQYF